This T cell receptor beta chain derives from a study of T cell changes during pregnancy in multiple sclerosis. TCRdb's copy holds only in-frame clones and misses some; the assay was immunoSEQ multiplex PCR. The table records more than 9,000 clones, 80% to 90% of them present only once. V gave up 0 bases and J gave up 2 bases, with 10 bases separating them. CDR1 and CDR2 from the germline V gene are LGHNA and YNFKEQ. The CDR3 contains 15 residues. The sample consisted of CD8+ T cells from peripheral blood mononuclear cells, taken in the first trimester of pregnancy. The genes are TRBV4-2 and TRBJ2-5; weak D call: TRBD1 (6 bases). This clonotype was obtained from a female donor in good health, enrolled as a control in a pregnancy study. CDR3 in DNA: TGTGCCAGCAGCCAAGATATCCAGGGGCAAGAGACCCAGTACTTC. This encodes CASSQDIQGQETQYF.